The rows below give T cell receptor beta chains drawn from one sample of a study of response to subunit inactivated influenza vaccine. MiXCR, run by TCRdb on the RT-PCR reads, gives a single entry per CDR3 protein. The repertoire holds approximately 530,000 distinct CDR3 sequences, with under 8.5% as singletons. The material sequenced was PBMCs from blood, taken less than 30 months after vaccination. All receptors derive from a man aged 45-69 years who received an inactivated influenza vaccine. CDR3s include the opening cysteine and the closing phenylalanine or tryptophan. D genes are given only for firm matches. Some rows mark clone size as missing; the rest say once, few, many or name a class of expanded clone.

d_gene,len,j_gene,v_gene,abundance,CDR3aa,CDR3nt
TRBD1,16,TRBJ2-5,TRBV20-1,many,CSARPFRQGATETQYF,TGCAGTGCTAGACCCTTTAGACAGGGGGCAACAGAGACCCAGTACTTC
.,16,TRBJ2-7,TRBV7-2,many,CASSLSDRFRYAEQYF,TGTGCCAGCAGCTTATCTGACCGTTTTAGGTACGCCGAGCAGTACTTC
TRBD1,15,TRBJ1-6,TRBV7-2,few,CASSSDRGNGSPLHF,TGTGCCAGCAGCTCAGACAGGGGGAACGGATCACCCCTCCACTTT
TRBD2,15,TRBJ2-7,TRBV4-2,few,CASSQPGLAGSEQYF,TGTGCCAGCAGCCAACCGGGACTAGCGGGATCCGAGCAGTACTTC
TRBD1,12,TRBJ1-2,TRBV12-3/TRBV12-4,.,CASAGGEYGYTF,TGTGCCAGCGCAGGGGGGGAATATGGCTACACCTTC
.,16,TRBJ2-1,TRBV6-2/TRBV6-3,.,CASSPALRESLSEQFF,TGTGCCAGCAGCCCCGCCCTACGGGAATCCCTTAGTGAGCAGTTCTTC
.,16,TRBJ1-4,TRBV7-2,.,CASSLAGSATNEKLFF,TGTGCCAGCAGCTTAGCGGGGTCCGCAACTAATGAAAAACTGTTTTTT
TRBD2,16,TRBJ2-7,TRBV7-2,.,CASSTSGLAGPYEQYF,TGTGCCAGCAGCACTTCGGGACTAGCGGGTCCCTACGAGCAGTACTTC
.,13,TRBJ2-1,TRBV7-9,few,CASSLVAHNEQFF,TGTGCCAGCAGCTTAGTTGCCCACAATGAGCAGTTCTTC
.,14,TRBJ2-3,TRBV6-1,few,CASRRGGRTDTQYF,TGTGCCAGCAGGAGGGGGGGCCGAACAGATACGCAGTATTTT
TRBD1,16,TRBJ1-5,TRBV4-2,.,CASSQQGGTGAQPQHF,TGTGCCAGCAGCCAACAAGGGGGGACAGGGGCTCAGCCCCAGCATTTT
.,14,TRBJ1-4,TRBV28,many,CASSLGLQGKKLFF,TGTGCCAGCAGTTTAGGACTACAGGGTAAAAAACTGTTTTTT
TRBD1,15,TRBJ2-1,TRBV7-3,many,CASSFTSGTGSEQFF,TGTGCCAGCAGCTTTACTTCCGGGACAGGTAGTGAGCAGTTCTTC
.,15,TRBJ2-3,TRBV5-1,many,CASSLDGQLTDTQYF,TGCGCCAGCAGCTTGGACGGGCAGCTCACAGATACGCAGTATTTT
.,10,TRBJ2-1,TRBV29-1,few,CGVRDNEQFF,TGCGGGGTTAGGGACAATGAGCAGTTCTTC
.,15,TRBJ2-3,TRBV3-1,few,CASSQGFSSTDTQYF,TGTGCCAGCAGCCAAGGGTTTTCAAGCACAGATACGCAGTATTTT
TRBD2,18,TRBJ2-1,TRBV11-2,few,CASSRGLAGGNSYNEQFF,TGTGCCAGCAGCCGTGGACTAGCGGGGGGCAACTCCTACAATGAGCAGTTCTTC
TRBD2,17,TRBJ2-2,TRBV20-1,few,CSASGTSGGAVTGELFF,TGCAGTGCTAGTGGCACTAGCGGGGGGGCGGTCACCGGGGAGCTGTTTTTT
.,14,TRBJ2-2,TRBV5-1,many,CASSQGTSTGELFF,TGCGCCAGCAGCCAAGGGACCAGTACTGGGGAGCTGTTTTTT
TRBD1,15,TRBJ2-7,TRBV4-1,few,CASSQVDRPNYEQYF,TGCGCCAGCAGCCAAGTGGACAGGCCCAACTACGAGCAGTACTTC
.,16,TRBJ2-7,TRBV30,.,CAWRFRLRAGSYEQYF,TGTGCCTGGAGGTTTAGACTTCGGGCAGGGAGCTACGAGCAGTACTTC
TRBD1,17,TRBJ1-1,TRBV6-1,many,CASRPDRGKGGNTEAFF,TGTGCCAGCAGACCGGACAGGGGTAAAGGGGGGAACACTGAAGCTTTCTTT
TRBD1,19,TRBJ2-6,TRBV12-3/TRBV12-4,.,CASSLRRRGLSTGANVLTF,TGTGCCAGCAGTTTACGCCGCAGGGGGCTATCTACTGGGGCCAACGTCCTGACTTTC
.,14,TRBJ2-1,TRBV15,.,CATSRDMGINEQFF,TGTGCCACCAGCAGAGATATGGGGATCAATGAGCAGTTCTTC
.,13,TRBJ1-2,TRBV5-1,few,CASSLEGIYGYTF,TGCGCCAGCAGCTTGGAGGGGATCTATGGCTACACCTTC
TRBD1,21,TRBJ1-1,TRBV9,.,CASSVGGGYFTDRAMNTEAFF,TGTGCCAGCAGCGTAGGGGGAGGGTACTTTACAGACAGGGCCATGAACACTGAAGCTTTCTTT